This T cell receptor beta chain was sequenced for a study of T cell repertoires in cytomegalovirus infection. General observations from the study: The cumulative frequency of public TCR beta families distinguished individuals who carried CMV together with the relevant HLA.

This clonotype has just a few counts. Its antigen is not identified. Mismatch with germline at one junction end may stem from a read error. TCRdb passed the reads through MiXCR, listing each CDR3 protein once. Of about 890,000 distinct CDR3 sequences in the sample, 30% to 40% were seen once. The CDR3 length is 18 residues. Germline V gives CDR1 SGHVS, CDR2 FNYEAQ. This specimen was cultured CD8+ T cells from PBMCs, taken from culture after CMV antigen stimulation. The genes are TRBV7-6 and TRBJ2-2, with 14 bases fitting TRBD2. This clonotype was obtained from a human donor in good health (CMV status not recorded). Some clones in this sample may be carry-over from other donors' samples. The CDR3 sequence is CASSQIGLAGGMAGELFF. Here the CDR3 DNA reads TGTGCTAGCAGCCAAATTGGACTAGCGGGGGGAATGGCCGGGGAGCTGTTTTTT.